The 16 T cell receptor beta chains below all came from one sample that was sequenced in a study of control samples from healthy donors and cancer patients. This table comes from immunoSEQ multiplex PCR, and its TCRdb copy is limited to in-frame clones, with some not included. The sample lists approximately 100,000 clones, 92% seen once, with under 4% in the top ten. The sequencing input was blood. Source of these receptors: a human donor in good health. The donor label of this sample is uncertain.

This chain joins TRBV18 and TRBJ2-1; D remains ambiguous. Trimming left V 4 bases short and J 6 bases short, with 16 bases between. Looked up from germline, CDR1 is KGHSH and CDR2 is LQKENI. The CDR3 is made up of 15 amino acids. CDR3 bases: TGTGCCAGCTCACTCACGGTTACGAATTTCAATGAGCAGTTCTTC. It specifies CASSLTVTNFNEQFF.

J is TRBJ1-3 and V is TRBV6-5; possibly TRBD1 for D (6 bases). Germline assignment: CDR1 MNHEY and CDR2 SVGAGI. CDR3 length: 16 amino acids. V lost 3 bases and J 2 bases, leaving 14 bases between the germline ends. CDR3 sequence reads: CASSYRTDGPGNTIYF. CDR3 DNA sequence: TGTGCCAGCAGTTATCGGACAGACGGCCCTGGAAACACCATATATTTT.

Only a few counts were recorded for this clone. This sequence joins TRBV28 and TRBJ1-6, with D unresolved. CDR3 length: 14 residues. V dropped 7 bases and J dropped 1 base, with 8 bases sitting between them. CDR1 is MDHEN and CDR2 is SYDVKM in the germline V gene. In DNA form, the CDR3 reads TGTGCCAGCAATGCGGGTTCCTATAATTCACCCCTCCACTTT. Its translation: CASNAGSYNSPLHF.

The rearrangement uses TRBV5-4 and TRBJ2-7, with 9 positions matching TRBD1. The CDR3 contains 16 residues. V was clipped by 9 bases and J by 0 bases; unmatched bases: 13. CDR1 and CDR2 from the germline V gene are SGHNT and YYREEE (reference sequence). The chain's CDR3 is CATSFSGTGFSYEQYV. DNA of the CDR3: TGTGCCACCTCATTTTCCGGGACAGGGTTCTCCTACGAGCAGTACGTC.

This rearrangement joins TRBV7-2 to TRBJ1-1; perhaps TRBD1 as D (5 bases). The CDR3 is 14 amino acids. CDR1 SGHTA and CDR2 FQGNSA come from the germline V gene. Trimming shortened V by 5 bases and J by 5 bases, and 15 bases separated the two germline ends. CDR3 amino acids: CASSRLKGATEAFF. The CDR3 DNA follows: TGTGCCAGCAGCCGTCTGAAAGGGGCAACTGAAGCTTTCTTT.

The chain couples TRBV5-1 to TRBJ1-1, with a possible D match to TRBD1 (5 bases). Trimming cost V 2 bases and J 7 bases, with 18 bases left between them. The CDR3 is 15 residues long. Germline V gene sequence: CDR1 SGHRS, CDR2 YFSETQ. CDR3 protein: CASSLADSRQGEAFF. DNA of the CDR3: TGCGCCAGCAGCTTAGCGGACTCGAGGCAGGGTGAAGCTTTCTTT.

V gene TRBV19 combines with J gene TRBJ2-5, with D possibly matching TRBD2 (6 bases). CDR3 length: 15 residues. CDR1 is LNHDA, CDR2 SQIVND, per germline (reference sequence). V lost 3 bases and J lost 5, with 16 bases in between. DNA of the CDR3: TGTGCCAGTAGTATTTGGCAGGGAGGCGGGGAGACCCAGTACTTC. Its translation is CASSIWQGGGETQYF.

V and J are TRBV19 and TRBJ1-2; tentatively, D is TRBD1 (6 bases). CDR3 size: 13 residues. The germline V and J ends were trimmed by 4 bases and 4 bases, with 10 bases remaining between them. Germline assignment: CDR1 LNHDA and CDR2 SQIVND (reference sequence). The CDR3 spells CASSTGTPYGYTF. The CDR3 DNA reads TGTGCCAGTAGTACCGGGACACCCTATGGCTACACCTTC.

The rearrangement links TRBV18 to TRBJ1-5, with 9 bases that match TRBD1. With V trimmed by 5 bases and J by 2 bases, 7 bases remained unmatched. CDR3 length: 16 residues. Germline V gives CDR1 KGHSH, CDR2 LQKENI. The CDR3 region is CASSTGTGNGNQPQHF. Written as DNA, the CDR3 is TGTGCCAGCTCAACAGGGACAGGGAACGGCAATCAGCCCCAGCATTTT.

This clone was seen only once. The chain uses TRBV4-3 and TRBJ2-1; 7 positions agree with TRBD2. CDR3 size: 14 residues. The germline V gene has CDR1 LGHNA and CDR2 YSLEER. V shed 4 bases, J shed 5 bases, and the junction held 5 bases outside the gene matches. The CDR3 reads CASSPYLADNEQFF. Written as DNA, the CDR3 is TGCGCCAGCAGCCCCTACCTAGCGGACAATGAGCAGTTCTTC.

This chain joins TRBV6-4 and TRBJ2-1; D may correspond to TRBD1 or TRBD2 (6 bases each). V lost 6 bases, J lost 6 bases, and 18 bases lay in between. This CDR3 comprises 15 residues. CDR1 and CDR2 (germline): MRHNA, SNTAGT. CDR3 sequence reads: CASREGGTGSNEQFF. As DNA, the CDR3 is TGTGCCAGCAGGGAAGGGGGGACGGGTTCCAATGAGCAGTTCTTC.

The sample holds a few counts of this clone. This chain joins TRBV18 and TRBJ1-1; 8 bases align to TRBD1. Trimming cost V 5 bases and J 6 bases; bases outside gene matches: 5. The CDR3 covers 13 residues. In germline, CDR1 is KGHSH, CDR2 LQKENI. The CDR3 loop is CASSTDRGPEAFF. The CDR3 nucleotides are TGTGCCAGCTCAACTGACAGGGGTCCTGAAGCTTTCTTT.

J is TRBJ2-6 and V is TRBV4-3; possible D gene TRBD1, 6 bases. Trimming took 0 bases from V and 0 from J, leaving 21 bases between them. The germline V gene encodes CDR1 LGHNA and CDR2 YSLEER. This CDR3 contains 21 residues. CDR3 residues: CASSQEPPTGSGSSGANVLTF. The CDR3 DNA reads TGCGCCAGCAGCCAAGAACCCCCGACAGGATCTGGTAGCTCTGGGGCCAACGTCCTGACTTTC.

This chain links TRBV7-2 with TRBJ2-3, with D perhaps matching TRBD1 (5 bases). The CDR3 loop spans 14 amino acids. Germline-derived CDR1 and CDR2 are SGHTA and FQGNSA. Trimming pared 6 bases from V and 6 bases from J, leaving 16 bases between. CDR3 in amino acids: CASRWTPEADTQYF. CDR3 in DNA: TGTGCCAGCAGGTGGACACCCGAGGCGGATACGCAGTATTTT.

V gene TRBV3-1 (or the pseudogene TRBV3-2) combines with J gene TRBJ1-1; 7 bases agree with TRBD1. Germline lookup yields CDR1 LGHDT and CDR2 YNNKEL (reference sequence). The CDR3 loop spans 14 amino acids. V shed 5 bases and J 6 bases; nucleotides not matched to a gene: 9. CDR3 protein: CASSGDSVFAEAFF. The CDR3 DNA sequence: TGTGCCAGCAGCGGGGACAGCGTCTTTGCTGAAGCTTTCTTT.

The V and J genes are TRBV11-2 and TRBJ2-7; possibly TRBD1 for D (6 bases). This CDR3 is built from 14 residues. CDR1 SGHAT and CDR2 FQNNGV come from the germline V gene. The V gene lost 1 base and the J gene lost 4 bases, with 11 bases spanning the gap. The CDR3: CASSLVQGKYEQYF. The CDR3 nucleotides read TGTGCCAGCAGCTTAGTCCAGGGGAAGTACGAGCAGTACTTC.